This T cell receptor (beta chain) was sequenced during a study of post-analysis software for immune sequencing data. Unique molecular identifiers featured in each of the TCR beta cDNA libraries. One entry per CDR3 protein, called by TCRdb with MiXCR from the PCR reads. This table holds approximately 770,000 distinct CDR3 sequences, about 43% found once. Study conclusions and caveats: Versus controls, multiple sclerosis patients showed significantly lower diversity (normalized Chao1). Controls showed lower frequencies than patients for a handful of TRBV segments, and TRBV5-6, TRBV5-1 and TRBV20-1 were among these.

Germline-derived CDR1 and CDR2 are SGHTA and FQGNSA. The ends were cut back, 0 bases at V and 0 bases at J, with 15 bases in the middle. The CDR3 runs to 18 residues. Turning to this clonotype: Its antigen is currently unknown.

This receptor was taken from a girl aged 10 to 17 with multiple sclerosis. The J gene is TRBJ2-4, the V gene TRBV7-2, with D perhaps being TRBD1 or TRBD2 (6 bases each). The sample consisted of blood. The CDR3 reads CASSLAGGLNLAKNIQYF. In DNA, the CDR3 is TGTGCCAGCAGCTTAGCGGGGGGCTTAAATCTAGCCAAAAACATTCAGTACTTC.